This TCR beta chain was observed in a study of cytomegalovirus exposure and HLA in healthy donors. Study-level results: Reportedly, TCR beta sequences accurately predicted HLA-A and HLA-B alleles in most subjects. When analyzed later, a missense DCLRE1C variant was found to be linked to TCR beta V- and J-gene trimming. Sequencing probably produced one cluster of sequence variants that were highly shared. Earlier analysis looked at TCR beta V segments, and most were productive about 87% or about 30% of the time.

There are 14 residues in the CDR3. Trimming stripped 4 bases from V and 2 bases from J, with 8 bases between. The germline gives CDR1 SNHLY, CDR2 FYNNEI. Primers: 60 Vbeta forward and 13 Jbeta reverse. The protocol was immunoSEQ multiplex PCR, while the TCRdb copy is restricted to in-frame clones and leaves out a portion. The sample gives roughly 200,000 clones, approximately 79% of which show up once; about 4.6% is in the top ten. This clone was observed once. Its antigen is not identified. The V and J genes are TRBV2 and TRBJ1-4; no reliable D call. This TCR was recovered from a woman aged 25 to 45 in good health and CMV-seropositive. Specimen: PBMCs. CDR3 bases: TGTGCCAGCAGTGCGGGTTGGACTAATGAAAAACTGTTTTTT. Its translation: CASSAGWTNEKLFF.